Listed here is a single T cell receptor beta chain. The source of the sample is a study of cytomegalovirus exposure and HLA in healthy donors. This CDR3 region has 16 residues. Per the germline V gene, CDR1 is MNHNS and CDR2 is SASEGT. V lost 2 bases, J lost 2 bases, and 13 bases lay in between. In the PCR, 60 Vbeta and 13 Jbeta primers were used. Clones were read by immunoSEQ multiplex PCR, and TCRdb kept only the in-frame ones, dropping some. The sample yields approximately 77,000 clones, about three quarters seen once. V gene TRBV6-1 combines with J gene TRBJ1-5; D is possibly TRBD1 (5 bases). The TCR was taken from a male donor in good health and CMV-seropositive. Material: PBMCs. CDR3 loop: CASSESGVGGNQPQHF. The CDR3 DNA reads TGTGCCAGCAGTGAATCGGGGGTGGGGGGCAATCAGCCCCAGCATTTT.